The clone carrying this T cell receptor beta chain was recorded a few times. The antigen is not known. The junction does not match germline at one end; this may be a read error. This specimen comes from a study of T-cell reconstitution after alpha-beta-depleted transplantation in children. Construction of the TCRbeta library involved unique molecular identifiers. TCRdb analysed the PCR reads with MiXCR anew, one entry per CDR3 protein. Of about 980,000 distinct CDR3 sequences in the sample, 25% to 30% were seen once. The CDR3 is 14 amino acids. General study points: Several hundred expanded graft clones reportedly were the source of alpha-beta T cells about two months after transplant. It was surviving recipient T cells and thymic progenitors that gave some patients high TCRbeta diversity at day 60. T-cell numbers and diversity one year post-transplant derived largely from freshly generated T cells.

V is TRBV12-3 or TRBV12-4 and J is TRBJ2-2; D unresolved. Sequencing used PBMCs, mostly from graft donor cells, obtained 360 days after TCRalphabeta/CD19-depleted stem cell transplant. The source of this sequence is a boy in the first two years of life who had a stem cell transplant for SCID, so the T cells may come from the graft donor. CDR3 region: CASSLIGWTEELFF. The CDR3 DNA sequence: TGTGCCAGCAGTTTGATTGGGTGGACCGAGGAGCTGTTTTTT.